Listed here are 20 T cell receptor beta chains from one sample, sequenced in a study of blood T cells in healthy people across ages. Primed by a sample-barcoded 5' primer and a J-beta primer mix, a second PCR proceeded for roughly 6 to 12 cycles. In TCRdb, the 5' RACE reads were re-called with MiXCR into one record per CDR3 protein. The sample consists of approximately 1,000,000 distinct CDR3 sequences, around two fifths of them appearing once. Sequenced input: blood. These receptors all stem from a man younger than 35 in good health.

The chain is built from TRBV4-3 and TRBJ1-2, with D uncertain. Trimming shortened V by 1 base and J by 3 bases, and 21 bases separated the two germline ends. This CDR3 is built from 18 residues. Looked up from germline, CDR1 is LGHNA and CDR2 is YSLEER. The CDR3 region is CASSQVTLTAGDDYGYTF. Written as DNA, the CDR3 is TGCGCCAGCAGCCAAGTGACTTTAACAGCGGGAGATGACTATGGCTACACCTTC.

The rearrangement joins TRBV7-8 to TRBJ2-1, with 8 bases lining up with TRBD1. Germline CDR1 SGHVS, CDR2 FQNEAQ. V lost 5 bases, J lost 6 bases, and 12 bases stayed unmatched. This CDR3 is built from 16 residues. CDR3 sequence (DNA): TGTGCCAGCAGCCAACACCTACAGGGGGTTCGCAATGAGCAGTTCTTC. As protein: CASSQHLQGVRNEQFF.

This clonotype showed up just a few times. The CDR3 DNA follows: TGTGCCAGCAGCACGAGCACAGGGGTTTTCAATGAGCAGTTCTTC. This codes for CASSTSTGVFNEQFF. This chain uses TRBV7-9 with TRBJ2-1; TRBD1 aligns across 7 bases. Germline loops: CDR1 SEHNR, CDR2 FQNEAQ (reference sequence). With 5 bases clipped from V and 6 bases from J, the junction kept 10 bases outside the gene matches. CDR3 length: 15 residues.

CDR3: CSAPTRENYGYTF. CDR3 DNA sequence: TGCAGTGCTCCCACAAGGGAGAACTATGGCTACACCTTC. J is TRBJ1-2 and V is TRBV20-1, with D uncertain. V lost 5 bases, J lost 2 bases, and 12 bases lay in between. This CDR3 is built from 13 residues. Germline V gives CDR1 DFQATT, CDR2 SNEGSKA (reference sequence).

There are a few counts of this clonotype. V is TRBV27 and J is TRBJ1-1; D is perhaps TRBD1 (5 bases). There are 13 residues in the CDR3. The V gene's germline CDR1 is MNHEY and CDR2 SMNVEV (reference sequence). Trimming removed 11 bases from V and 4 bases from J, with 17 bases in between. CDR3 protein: CAGPGPRVTEAFF. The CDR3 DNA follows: TGTGCCGGTCCGGGACCGCGGGTCACTGAAGCTTTCTTT.

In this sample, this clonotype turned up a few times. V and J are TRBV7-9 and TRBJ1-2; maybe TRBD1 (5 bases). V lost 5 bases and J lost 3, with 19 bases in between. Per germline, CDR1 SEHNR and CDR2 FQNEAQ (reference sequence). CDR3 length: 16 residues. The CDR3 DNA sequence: TGTGCCAGCAGCCTACTTGCAGGGAGCCGCTACTATGGCTACACCTTC. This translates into CASSLLAGSRYYGYTF.

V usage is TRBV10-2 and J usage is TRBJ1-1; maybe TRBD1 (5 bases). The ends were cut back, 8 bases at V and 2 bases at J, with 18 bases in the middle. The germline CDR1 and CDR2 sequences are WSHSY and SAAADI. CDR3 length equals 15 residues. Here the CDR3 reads CASEGILGGNTEAFF. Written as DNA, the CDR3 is TGCGCCAGCGAGGGGATTTTGGGGGGTAACACTGAAGCTTTCTTT.

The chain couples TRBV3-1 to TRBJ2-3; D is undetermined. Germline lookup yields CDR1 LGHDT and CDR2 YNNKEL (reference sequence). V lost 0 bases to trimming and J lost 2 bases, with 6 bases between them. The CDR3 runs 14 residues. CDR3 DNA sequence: TGTGCCAGCAGCCAAGAGACGGTCACAGATACGCAGTATTTT. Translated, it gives CASSQETVTDTQYF.

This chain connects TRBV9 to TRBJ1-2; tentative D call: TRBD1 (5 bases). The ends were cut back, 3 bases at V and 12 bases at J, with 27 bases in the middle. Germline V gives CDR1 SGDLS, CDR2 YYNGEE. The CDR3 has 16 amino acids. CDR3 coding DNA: TGTGCCAGCAGCGGTGGAGGTAGGTTAGACAGCCGGTCTGACACCTTC. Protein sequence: CASSGGGRLDSRSDTF.

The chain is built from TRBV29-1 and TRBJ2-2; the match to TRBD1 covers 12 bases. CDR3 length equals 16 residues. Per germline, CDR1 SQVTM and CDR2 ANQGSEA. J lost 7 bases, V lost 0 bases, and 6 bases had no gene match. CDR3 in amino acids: CSVEDWGTGGIGELFF. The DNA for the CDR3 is TGCAGCGTTGAAGATTGGGGGACAGGGGGCATCGGGGAGCTGTTTTTT.

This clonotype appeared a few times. The CDR3 here is CSARVPSGFQETQYF. The CDR3 nucleotides are TGCAGTGCTAGAGTCCCTTCGGGGTTCCAAGAGACCCAGTACTTC. The chain uses TRBV20-1 and TRBJ2-5; tentatively, D is TRBD2 (5 bases). The V gene's germline CDR1 is DFQATT and CDR2 SNEGSKA (reference sequence). The CDR3 length is 15 residues. V was clipped by 1 base and J by 1 base, with 13 bases between them.

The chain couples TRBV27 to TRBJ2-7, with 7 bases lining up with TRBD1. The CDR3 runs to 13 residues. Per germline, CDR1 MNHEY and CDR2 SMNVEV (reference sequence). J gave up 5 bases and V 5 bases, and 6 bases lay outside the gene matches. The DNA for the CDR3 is TGTGCCAGCAGTGGGGACAGTCGAAACGAGCAGTACTTC. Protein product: CASSGDSRNEQYF.

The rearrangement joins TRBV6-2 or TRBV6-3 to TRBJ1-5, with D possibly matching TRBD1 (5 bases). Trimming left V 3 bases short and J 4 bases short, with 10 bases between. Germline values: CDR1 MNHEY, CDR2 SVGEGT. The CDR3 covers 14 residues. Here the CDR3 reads CASSYGGVNQPQHF. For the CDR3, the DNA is TGTGCCAGCAGTTATGGGGGGGTGAATCAGCCCCAGCATTTT.

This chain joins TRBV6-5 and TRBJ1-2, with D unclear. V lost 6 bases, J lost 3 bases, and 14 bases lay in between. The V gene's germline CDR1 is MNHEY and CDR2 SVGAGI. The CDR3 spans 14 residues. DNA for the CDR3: TGTGCCAGCAGGGTTGACTCCGGGGACTATGGCTACACCTTC. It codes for CASRVDSGDYGYTF.

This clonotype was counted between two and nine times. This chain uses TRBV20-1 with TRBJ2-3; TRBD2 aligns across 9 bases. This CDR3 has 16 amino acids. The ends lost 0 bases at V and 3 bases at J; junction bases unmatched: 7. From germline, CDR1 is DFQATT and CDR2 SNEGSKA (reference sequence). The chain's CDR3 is CSARDRGGGATDTQYF. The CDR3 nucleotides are TGCAGTGCTAGAGATCGTGGCGGGGGGGCAACAGATACGCAGTATTTT.

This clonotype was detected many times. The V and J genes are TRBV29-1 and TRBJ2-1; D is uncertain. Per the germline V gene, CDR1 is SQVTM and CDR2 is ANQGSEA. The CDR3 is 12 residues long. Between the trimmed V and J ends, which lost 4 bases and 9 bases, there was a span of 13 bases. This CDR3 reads CSVASTRLEQFF. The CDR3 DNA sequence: TGCAGCGTTGCTTCCACCAGACTTGAGCAGTTCTTC.

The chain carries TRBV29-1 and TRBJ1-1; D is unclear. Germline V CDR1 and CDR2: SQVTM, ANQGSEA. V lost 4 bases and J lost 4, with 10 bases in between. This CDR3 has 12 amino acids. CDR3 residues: CSVVSGGTEAFF. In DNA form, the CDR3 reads TGCAGCGTTGTATCCGGAGGCACTGAAGCTTTCTTT.

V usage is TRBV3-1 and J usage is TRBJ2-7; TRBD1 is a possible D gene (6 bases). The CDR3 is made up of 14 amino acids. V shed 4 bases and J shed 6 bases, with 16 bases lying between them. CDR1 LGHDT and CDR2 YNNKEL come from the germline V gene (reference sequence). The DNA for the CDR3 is TGTGCCAGCAGCCGCACAGGGTCTCGAGGCGAGCAGTACTTC. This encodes CASSRTGSRGEQYF.

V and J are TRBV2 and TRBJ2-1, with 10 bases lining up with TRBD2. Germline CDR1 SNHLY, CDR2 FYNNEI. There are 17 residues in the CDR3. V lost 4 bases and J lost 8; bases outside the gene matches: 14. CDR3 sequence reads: CASSGRIAGGSLDEQFF. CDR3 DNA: TGTGCCAGCAGTGGGAGAATAGCGGGGGGTAGCTTGGATGAGCAGTTCTTC.

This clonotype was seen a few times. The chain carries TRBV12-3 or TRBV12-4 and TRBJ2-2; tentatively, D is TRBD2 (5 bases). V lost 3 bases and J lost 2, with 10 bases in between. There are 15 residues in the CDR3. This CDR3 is CASSFSGINTGELFF. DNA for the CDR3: TGTGCCAGCAGTTTCTCGGGGATTAACACCGGGGAGCTGTTTTTT.